The clone carrying this T cell receptor beta chain was seen repeatedly, ten times or more. TCRdb ran MiXCR on the 5' RACE reads and lists one entry per CDR3 protein. The data show about 160,000 distinct CDR3 sequences, 6% to 7.5% seen once. The data were obtained in a study of T cells after yellow fever vaccination. This clonotype was sampled from a man between 18 and 29 years old who received the YFV17D yellow fever vaccine. The sequences come from CD4+ T cells sorted from PBMCs, collected about 5 days after the first yellow fever vaccination.

CDR3 protein: CASSHGGDYGYTF. The DNA of the CDR3 is TGCGCCAGCAGCCATGGAGGAGACTATGGCTACACCTTC. The chain employs TRBV4-1 and TRBJ1-2; D not certain. CDR3 size: 13 residues. Deletions cut 3 bases from V and 3 bases from J, with 8 bases between. Germline V lookup: CDR1 MGHRA, CDR2 YSYEKL.